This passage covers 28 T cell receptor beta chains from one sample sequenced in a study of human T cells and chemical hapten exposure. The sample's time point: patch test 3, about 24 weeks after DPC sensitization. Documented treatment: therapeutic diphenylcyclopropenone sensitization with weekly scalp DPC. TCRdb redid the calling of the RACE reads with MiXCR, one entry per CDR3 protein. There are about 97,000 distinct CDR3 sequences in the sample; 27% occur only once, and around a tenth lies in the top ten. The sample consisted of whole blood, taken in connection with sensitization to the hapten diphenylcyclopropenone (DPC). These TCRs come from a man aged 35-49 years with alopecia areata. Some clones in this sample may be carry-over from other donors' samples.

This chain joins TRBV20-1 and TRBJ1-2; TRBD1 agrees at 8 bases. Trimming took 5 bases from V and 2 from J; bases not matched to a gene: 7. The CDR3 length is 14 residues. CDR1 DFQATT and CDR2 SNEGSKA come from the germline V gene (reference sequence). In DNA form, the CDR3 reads TGCAGTGCTCCGTCGCGACAGGGGAACTATGGCTACACCTTC. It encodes CSAPSRQGNYGYTF.

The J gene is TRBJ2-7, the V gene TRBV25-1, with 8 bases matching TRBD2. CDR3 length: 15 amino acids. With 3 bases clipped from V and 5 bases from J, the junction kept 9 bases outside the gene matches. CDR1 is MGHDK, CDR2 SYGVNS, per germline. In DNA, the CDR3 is TGTGCCAGCAGTGAGTTCAGCGGGAGTAGCAACGAGCAGTACTTC. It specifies CASSEFSGSSNEQYF.

The CDR3 sequence: CASSLVRTSGMGDQETQYF. CDR3 DNA: TGTGCCAGCAGCTTAGTTCGAACTAGCGGGATGGGGGATCAAGAGACCCAGTACTTC. V is TRBV7-8 and J is TRBJ2-5; 10 nucleotides line up with TRBD2. J gave up 2 bases and V 1 base, and 13 bases lay outside the gene matches. This CDR3 region has 19 residues. CDR1 SGHVS and CDR2 FQNEAQ come from the germline V gene.

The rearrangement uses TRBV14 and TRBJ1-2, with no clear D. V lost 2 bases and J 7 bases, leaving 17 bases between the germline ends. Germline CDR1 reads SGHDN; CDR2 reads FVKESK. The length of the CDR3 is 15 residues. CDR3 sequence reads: CASSQRTGSEAGYTF. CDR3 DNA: TGTGCCAGCAGCCAAAGGACGGGGTCAGAGGCTGGCTACACCTTC.

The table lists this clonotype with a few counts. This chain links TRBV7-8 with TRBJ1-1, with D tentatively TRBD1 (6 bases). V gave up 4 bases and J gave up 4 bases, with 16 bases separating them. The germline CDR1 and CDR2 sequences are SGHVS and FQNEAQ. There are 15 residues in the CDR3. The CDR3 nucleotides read TGTGCCAGCAGCTCGACGGGGGGCTGGGGCACTGAAGCTTTCTTT. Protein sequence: CASSSTGGWGTEAFF.

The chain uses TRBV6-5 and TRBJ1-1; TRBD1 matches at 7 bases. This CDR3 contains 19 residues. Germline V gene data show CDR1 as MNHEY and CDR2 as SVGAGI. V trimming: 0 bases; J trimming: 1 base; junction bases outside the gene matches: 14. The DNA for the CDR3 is TGTGCCAGCAGTTACTCTCCTTCCGGGACAGTTGACGGGAACACTGAAGCTTTCTTT. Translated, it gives CASSYSPSGTVDGNTEAFF.

The CDR3 is CASSLSGRGTGANVLTF. In DNA form, the CDR3 reads TGTGCCAGCAGTTTATCGGGCAGGGGGACTGGGGCCAACGTCCTGACTTTC. The genes are TRBV12-3 or TRBV12-4 and TRBJ2-6; 7 bases line up with TRBD1. The junction had 6 bases not matched to a gene; V was cut back by 2 bases and J by 2 bases. The CDR3 loop spans 17 amino acids.

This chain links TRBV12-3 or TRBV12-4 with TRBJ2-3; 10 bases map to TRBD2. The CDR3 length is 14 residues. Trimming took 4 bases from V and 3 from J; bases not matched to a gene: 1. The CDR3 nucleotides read TGTGCCAGCAGTTCTAGCGGGAGAACAGATACGCAGTATTTT. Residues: CASSSSGRTDTQYF.

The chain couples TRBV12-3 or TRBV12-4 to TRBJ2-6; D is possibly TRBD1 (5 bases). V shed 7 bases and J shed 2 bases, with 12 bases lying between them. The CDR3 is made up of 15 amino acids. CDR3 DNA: TGTGCCAGCACCTATTGGGGCACTGGGGCCAACGTCCTGACTTTC. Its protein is CASTYWGTGANVLTF.

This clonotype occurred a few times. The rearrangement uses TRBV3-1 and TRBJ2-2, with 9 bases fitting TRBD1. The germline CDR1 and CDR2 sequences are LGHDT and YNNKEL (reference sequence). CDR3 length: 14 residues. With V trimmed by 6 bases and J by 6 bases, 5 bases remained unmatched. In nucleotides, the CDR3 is TGTGCCAGCAGGGGACAGGGTAGCGCCGGGGAGCTGTTTTTT. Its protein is CASRGQGSAGELFF.

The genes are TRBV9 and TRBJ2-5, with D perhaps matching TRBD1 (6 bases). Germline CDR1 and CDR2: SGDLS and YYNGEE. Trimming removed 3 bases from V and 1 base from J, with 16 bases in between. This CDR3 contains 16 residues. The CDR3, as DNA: TGTGCCAGCAGCGCTAGGGTTGGGGACACCCAAGAGACCCAGTACTTC. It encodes CASSARVGDTQETQYF.

CDR3 protein: CASSLGRRGGSTDTQYF. The CDR3 nucleotides are TGTGCCAGCAGCTTAGGGCGGCGAGGGGGGAGCACAGATACGCAGTATTTT. The rearrangement joins TRBV7-2 to TRBJ2-3, with D perhaps matching TRBD1 or TRBD2 (6 bases each). Germline V gene sequence: CDR1 SGHTA, CDR2 FQGNSA. V lost 1 base and J lost 0, with 14 bases in between. The length of the CDR3 is 17 residues.

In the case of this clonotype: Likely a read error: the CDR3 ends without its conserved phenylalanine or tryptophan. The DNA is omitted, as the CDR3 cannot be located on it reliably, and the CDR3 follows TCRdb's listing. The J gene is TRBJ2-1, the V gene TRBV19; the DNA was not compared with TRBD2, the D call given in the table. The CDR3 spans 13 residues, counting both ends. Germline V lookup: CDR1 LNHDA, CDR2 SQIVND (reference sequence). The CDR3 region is CASSIGTSGRPAV.

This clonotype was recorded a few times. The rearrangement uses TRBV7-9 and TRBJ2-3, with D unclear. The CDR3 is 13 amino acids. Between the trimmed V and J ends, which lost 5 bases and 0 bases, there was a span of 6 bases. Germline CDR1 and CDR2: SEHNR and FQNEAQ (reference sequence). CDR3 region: CASSEQSTDTQYF. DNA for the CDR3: TGTGCCAGCAGCGAACAGAGCACAGATACGCAGTATTTT.

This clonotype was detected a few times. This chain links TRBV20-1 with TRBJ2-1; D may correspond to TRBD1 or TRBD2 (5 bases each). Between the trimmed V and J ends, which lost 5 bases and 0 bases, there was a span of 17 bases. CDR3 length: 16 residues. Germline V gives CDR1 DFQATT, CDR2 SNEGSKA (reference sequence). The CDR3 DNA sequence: TGCAGTGCTCACGAAAGGGACCTAAGCTCCTACAATGAGCAGTTCTTC. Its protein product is CSAHERDLSSYNEQFF.

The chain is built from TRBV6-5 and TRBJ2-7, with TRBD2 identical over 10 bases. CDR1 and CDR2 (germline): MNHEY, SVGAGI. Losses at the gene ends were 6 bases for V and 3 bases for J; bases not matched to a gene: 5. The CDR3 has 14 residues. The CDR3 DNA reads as TGTGCCAGCAGCGCCCGGACTAGCGGCTACGAGCAGTACTTC. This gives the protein CASSARTSGYEQYF.

The CDR3 bases are TGCGCCAGCAGCTTGGGGGGGACGGCGGCAGATACGCAGTATTTT. Encoded protein: CASSLGGTAADTQYF. The rearrangement joins TRBV5-1 to TRBJ2-3; possibly TRBD1 or TRBD2 for D (5 bases each). Germline assignment: CDR1 SGHRS and CDR2 YFSETQ. This CDR3 is 15 amino acids long. Trimming stripped 0 bases from V and 4 bases from J, with 12 bases between.

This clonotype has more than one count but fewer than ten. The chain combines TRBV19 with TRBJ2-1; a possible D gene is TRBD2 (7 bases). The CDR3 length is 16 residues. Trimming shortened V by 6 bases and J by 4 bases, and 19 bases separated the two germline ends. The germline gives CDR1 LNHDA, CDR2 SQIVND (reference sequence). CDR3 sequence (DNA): TGTGCCAGTAGCAAGGGGGTACTAGCGCCATACAATGAGCAGTTCTTC. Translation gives CASSKGVLAPYNEQFF.

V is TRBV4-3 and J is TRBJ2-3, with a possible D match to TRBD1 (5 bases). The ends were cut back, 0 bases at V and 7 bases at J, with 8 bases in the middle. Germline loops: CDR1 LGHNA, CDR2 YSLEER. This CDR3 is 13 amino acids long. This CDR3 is CASSQDSGYTQYF. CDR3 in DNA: TGCGCCAGCAGCCAAGATTCAGGGTATACGCAGTATTTT.

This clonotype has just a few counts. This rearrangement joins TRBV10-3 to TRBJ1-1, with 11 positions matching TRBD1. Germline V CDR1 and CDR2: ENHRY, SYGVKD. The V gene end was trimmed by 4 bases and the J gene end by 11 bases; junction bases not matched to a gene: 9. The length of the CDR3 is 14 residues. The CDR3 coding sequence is TGTGCCATCAGTGCGGACAGGGGGCGTGTTAGGGCTTTCTTT. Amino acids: CAISADRGRVRAFF.

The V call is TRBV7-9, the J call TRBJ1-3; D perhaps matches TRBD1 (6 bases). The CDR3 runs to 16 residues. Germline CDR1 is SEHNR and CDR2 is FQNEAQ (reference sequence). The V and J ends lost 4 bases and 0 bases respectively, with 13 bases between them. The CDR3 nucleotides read TGTGCCAGCAGCTCGGGACATTCGAGCTCTGGAAACACCATATATTTT. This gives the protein CASSSGHSSSGNTIYF.

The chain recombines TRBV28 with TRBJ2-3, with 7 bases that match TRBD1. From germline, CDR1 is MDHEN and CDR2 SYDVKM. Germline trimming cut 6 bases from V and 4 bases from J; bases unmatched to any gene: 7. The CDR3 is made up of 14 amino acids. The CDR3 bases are TGTGCCAGCAGATTTGACAGGGTGGCAGATACGCAGTATTTT. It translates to CASRFDRVADTQYF.

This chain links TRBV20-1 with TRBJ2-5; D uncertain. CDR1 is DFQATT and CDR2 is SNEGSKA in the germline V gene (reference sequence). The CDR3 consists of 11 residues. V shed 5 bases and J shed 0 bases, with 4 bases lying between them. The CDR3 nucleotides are TGCAGTGCTTGGTACCAAGAGACCCAGTACTTC. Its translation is CSAWYQETQYF.

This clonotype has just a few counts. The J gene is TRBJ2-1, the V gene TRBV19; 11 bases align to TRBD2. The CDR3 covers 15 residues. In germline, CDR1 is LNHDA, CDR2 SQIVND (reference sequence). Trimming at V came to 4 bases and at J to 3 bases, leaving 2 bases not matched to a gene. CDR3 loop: CASSTLAGGYNEQFF. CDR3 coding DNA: TGTGCCAGTAGTACCCTAGCGGGAGGCTACAATGAGCAGTTCTTC.

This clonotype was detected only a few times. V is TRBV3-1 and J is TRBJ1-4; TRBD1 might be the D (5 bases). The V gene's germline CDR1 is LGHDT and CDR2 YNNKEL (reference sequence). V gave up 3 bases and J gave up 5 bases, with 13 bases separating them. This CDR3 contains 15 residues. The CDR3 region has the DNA TGTGCCAGCAGCCACCAGGGCCCACTAAATGAAAAACTGTTTTTT. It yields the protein CASSHQGPLNEKLFF. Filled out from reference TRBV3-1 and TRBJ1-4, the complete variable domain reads DTAVSQTPKYLVTQMGNDKSIKCEQNLGHDTMYWYKQDSKKFLKIMFSYNNKELIINETVPNRFSPKSPDKAHLNLHINSLELGDSAVYFCASSHQGPLNEKLFFGSGTQLSVL.

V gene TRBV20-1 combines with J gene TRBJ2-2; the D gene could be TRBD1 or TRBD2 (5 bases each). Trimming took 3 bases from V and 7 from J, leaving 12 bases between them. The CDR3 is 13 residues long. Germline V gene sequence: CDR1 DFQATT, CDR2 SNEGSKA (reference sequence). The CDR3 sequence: CSASLGPRGELFF. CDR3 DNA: TGCAGTGCTAGCCTGGGACCCCGCGGGGAGCTGTTTTTT.

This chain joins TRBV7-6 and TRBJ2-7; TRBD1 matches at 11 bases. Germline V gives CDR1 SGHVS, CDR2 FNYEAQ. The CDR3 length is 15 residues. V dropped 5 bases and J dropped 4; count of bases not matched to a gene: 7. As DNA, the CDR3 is TGTGCCAGCAGCCCAGGACAGGGGGCCGGGTACGAGCAGTACTTC. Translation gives CASSPGQGAGYEQYF.

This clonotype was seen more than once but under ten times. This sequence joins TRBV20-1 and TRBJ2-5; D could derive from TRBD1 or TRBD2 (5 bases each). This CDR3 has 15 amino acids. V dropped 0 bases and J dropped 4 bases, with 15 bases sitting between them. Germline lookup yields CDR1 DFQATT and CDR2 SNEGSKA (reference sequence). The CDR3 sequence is CSARDPSGTGETQYF. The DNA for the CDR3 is TGCAGTGCTAGAGACCCGTCAGGGACGGGAGAGACCCAGTACTTC.